This T cell receptor (beta chain) is drawn from a study of monozygotic twins with cystic fibrosis. Whole-study results and caveats: V usage most resembled the co-twin in 13 of 16 pairs. Shared CDR3 numbers were not associated with age, concordance or severity. Median Simpson clonality of approximately 0.01 suggested naive T cells predominated. Monozygotic CF twins shared more identical nucleotide clonotypes than unrelated patients.

Clones were sequenced by immunoSEQ multiplex PCR, and TCRdb holds only the in-frame ones, with some missing. The sample has about 22,000 clones; around 87% are singletons. Notes on this clone: What it binds is unknown.

This sequence was found in a young woman with cystic fibrosis. Sequencing was carried out using blood.

The CDR3 sequence: CASSQEAGGSYEQYF. As DNA, the CDR3 is TGCGCCAGCAGCCAAGAGGCAGGGGGCTCCTACGAGCAGTACTTC. The rearrangement joins TRBV4-3 to TRBJ2-7; 7 positions match TRBD1. Per the germline V gene, CDR1 is LGHNA and CDR2 is YSLEER. This CDR3 has 15 residues. Unmatched junction bases numbered 2, after V lost 0 bases and J lost 0 bases.